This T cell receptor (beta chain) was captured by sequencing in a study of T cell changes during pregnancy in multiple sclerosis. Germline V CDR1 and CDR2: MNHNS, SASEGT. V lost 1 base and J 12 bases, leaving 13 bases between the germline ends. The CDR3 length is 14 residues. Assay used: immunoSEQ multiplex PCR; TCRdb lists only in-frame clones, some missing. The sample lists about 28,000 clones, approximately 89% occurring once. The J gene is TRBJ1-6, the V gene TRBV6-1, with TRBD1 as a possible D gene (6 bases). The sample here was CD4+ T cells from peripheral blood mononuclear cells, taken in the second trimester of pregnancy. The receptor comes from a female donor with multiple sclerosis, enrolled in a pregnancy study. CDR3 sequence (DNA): TGTGCCAGCAGTGAAGGAGGACAGTCTTTACCCCTCCACTTT. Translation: CASSEGGQSLPLHF.